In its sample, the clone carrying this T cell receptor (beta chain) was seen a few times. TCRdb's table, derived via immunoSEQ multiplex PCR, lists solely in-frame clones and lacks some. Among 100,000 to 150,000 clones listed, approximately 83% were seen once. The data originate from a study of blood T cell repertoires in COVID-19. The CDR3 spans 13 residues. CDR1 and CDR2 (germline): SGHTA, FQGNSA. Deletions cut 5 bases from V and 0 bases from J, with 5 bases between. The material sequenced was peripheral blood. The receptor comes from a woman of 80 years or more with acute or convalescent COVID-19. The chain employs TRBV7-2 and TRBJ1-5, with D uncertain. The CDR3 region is CASSPNSNQPQHF. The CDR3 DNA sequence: TGTGCCAGCAGCCCCAATAGCAATCAGCCCCAGCATTTT.